Below, 16 T cell receptor beta chains from the same sample are listed, as sequenced in a study of graft-versus-host responses after intestinal transplantation. The antigens for these receptors are not known. Assay: immunoSEQ multiplex PCR; the TCRdb copy retains only in-frame clones and omits some. The sample has tens of thousands of clones, approximately 87% seen once. Material: unstimulated CD4+ T cells sorted from spleen or lymph node cells, obtained before transplant. These receptors all stem from a human donor who was the organ donor for an intestinal transplant.

V usage is TRBV6-6 and J usage is TRBJ1-2; 7 nucleotides agree with TRBD1. This CDR3 is 15 amino acids long. With V trimmed by 2 bases and J by 0 bases, 3 bases remained unmatched. Germline V gene data show CDR1 as MNHNY and CDR2 as SVGAGI (reference sequence). CDR3 coding DNA: TGTGCCAGCAGTTACGCGGGACAGACTAACTATGGCTACACCTTC. As protein: CASSYAGQTNYGYTF.

This chain connects TRBV5-1 to TRBJ2-3; 9 bases agree with TRBD2. The CDR3 is 19 residues long. The J segment lost 0 bases and the V segment lost 0 bases, leaving 11 bases of the junction unmatched. Looked up from germline, CDR1 is SGHRS and CDR2 is YFSETQ. CDR3 DNA sequence: TGCGCCAGCAGCTTGGAGGCTCCTAGCGGGGCTACTAGCACAGATACGCAGTATTTT. Its translation is CASSLEAPSGATSTDTQYF.

V is TRBV9 and J is TRBJ2-4, with 10 bases lining up with TRBD2. The CDR3 has 17 residues. In germline, CDR1 is SGDLS, CDR2 YYNGEE. V dropped 0 bases and J dropped 3; count of bases not matched to a gene: 6. DNA of the CDR3: TGTGCCAGCAGCGTAGTAGCGGGGGGCCCAGTCAAAAACATTCAGTACTTC. Translation gives CASSVVAGGPVKNIQYF.

This clone was recorded once. This sequence joins TRBV6-6 and TRBJ1-1, with a weak D call TRBD1 (5 bases). V lost 6 bases to trimming and J lost 4 bases, with 15 bases between them. The length of the CDR3 is 14 residues. The germline gives CDR1 MNHNY, CDR2 SVGAGI (reference sequence). Here the CDR3 reads CASSSSGGITEAFF. As DNA, the CDR3 is TGTGCCAGCAGCAGCAGCGGGGGGATCACTGAAGCTTTCTTT.

V is TRBV4-2 and J is TRBJ2-3; a possible D gene is TRBD2 (7 bases). The CDR3 covers 14 residues. Per germline, CDR1 LGHNA and CDR2 YNFKEQ. Trimming stripped 1 base from V and 7 bases from J, with 12 bases between. This CDR3 reads CASSQGGGLNTQYF. The CDR3 nucleotides are TGTGCCAGCAGCCAAGGCGGGGGCTTAAATACGCAGTATTTT.

J is TRBJ2-1 and V is TRBV19; 11 bases agree with TRBD1. The ends lost 0 bases at V and 7 bases at J; junction bases unmatched: 2. The CDR3 length is 15 residues. Germline-derived CDR1 and CDR2 are LNHDA and SQIVND (reference sequence). CDR3 DNA sequence: TGTGCCAGTAGTATAGAGGACAGGGGGCGGAATGAGCAGTTCTTC. This encodes CASSIEDRGRNEQFF.

Here the CDR3 DNA reads TGTGCCAGCAGCCCCCAGGACAGGGCCCCCGGTCAGCCCCAGCATTTT. Protein: CASSPQDRAPGQPQHF. The rearrangement uses TRBV4-2 and TRBJ1-5, with TRBD1 identical over 8 bases. Germline V gives CDR1 LGHNA, CDR2 YNFKEQ. CDR3 length: 16 residues. V was clipped by 4 bases and J by 6 bases; unmatched bases: 11.

On this clone itself: Other DNA sequences of this sample code for an identical CDR3. The chain employs TRBV2 and TRBJ1-5; TRBD1 agrees at 7 bases. Germline V gives CDR1 SNHLY, CDR2 FYNNEI. CDR3 length equals 14 residues. V lost 7 bases, J lost 2 bases, and 5 bases stayed unmatched. The CDR3 loop reads CASTGGGGNQPQHF. The CDR3 nucleotides are TGTGCCAGCACAGGGGGTGGGGGCAATCAGCCCCAGCATTTT. The variable domain in full, with the rest retrieved from reference TRBV2 and TRBJ1-5, is EPEVTQTPSHQVTQMGQEVILRCVPISNHLYFYWYRQILGQKVEFLVSFYNNEISEKSEIFDDQFSVERPDGSNFTLKIRSTKLEDSAMYFCASTGGGGNQPQHFGDGTRLSIL.

The rearrangement links TRBV30 to TRBJ1-6, with D tentatively TRBD1 (5 bases). Germline CDR1 and CDR2: GTSNPN and SVGIG (reference sequence). V was trimmed by 1 base and J by 7 bases, leaving 11 bases between them. The CDR3 contains 14 residues. CDR3 sequence: CAWSARGGNSPLHF. As DNA, the CDR3 is TGTGCCTGGAGTGCCCGGGGGGGGAATTCACCCCTCCACTTT. The complete variable domain, with remaining parts taken from reference TRBV30 and TRBJ1-6, reads SQTIHQWPATLVQPVGSPLSLECTVEGTSNPNLYWYRQAAGRGLQLLFYSVGIGQISSEVPQNLSASRPQDRQFILSSKKLLLSDSGFYLCAWSARGGNSPLHFGNGTRLTVT.

This rearrangement joins TRBV10-2 to TRBJ2-1; 15 bases are shared with TRBD2. The CDR3 spans 18 residues. Germline lookup yields CDR1 WSHSY and CDR2 SAAADI. V shed 2 bases, J shed 7 bases, and the junction held 9 bases outside the gene matches. The CDR3 sequence: CASSEPKTGLAGGNEQFF. CDR3 DNA: TGCGCCAGCAGTGAGCCCAAGACCGGACTAGCGGGGGGGAATGAGCAGTTCTTC.

This chain joins TRBV28 and TRBJ1-5; 8 positions agree with TRBD1. Germline V CDR1 and CDR2: MDHEN, SYDVKM. This CDR3 has 15 residues. J lost 7 bases, V lost 7 bases, and 12 bases had no gene match. The CDR3 spells CASTPDRVRSQPQHF. The CDR3, as DNA: TGTGCCAGCACCCCGGACAGGGTGAGATCGCAGCCCCAGCATTTT.

The chain is built from TRBV9 and TRBJ2-2; a weak D match, TRBD2 (5 bases). The germline V gene has CDR1 SGDLS and CDR2 YYNGEE. The CDR3 is made up of 15 amino acids. V lost 4 bases and J lost 7, with 17 bases in between. CDR3 loop: CASSPDLREHGELFF. CDR3 nucleotides: TGTGCCAGCAGCCCAGACCTACGGGAACACGGGGAGCTGTTTTTT.

In its sample, this clone was seen once. This chain uses TRBV2 with TRBJ1-5; TRBD1 matches 8 bases. CDR3 length equals 14 residues. V shed 6 bases and J 4 bases; nucleotides not matched to a gene: 5. From germline, CDR1 is SNHLY and CDR2 FYNNEI. The CDR3 is CASSAGGQNQPQHF. DNA of the CDR3: TGTGCCAGCAGCGCAGGGGGCCAAAATCAGCCCCAGCATTTT. The complete variable domain, with remaining parts taken from reference TRBV2 and TRBJ1-5, reads EPEVTQTPSHQVTQMGQEVILRCVPISNHLYFYWYRQILGQKVEFLVSFYNNEISEKSEIFDDQFSVERPDGSNFTLKIRSTKLEDSAMYFCASSAGGQNQPQHFGDGTRLSIL.

In its sample, this clone was seen a few times. The rearrangement links TRBV9 to TRBJ2-3, with TRBD2 identical over 10 bases. The germline gives CDR1 SGDLS, CDR2 YYNGEE. Losses at the gene ends were 3 bases for V and 5 bases for J; bases not matched to a gene: 6. The CDR3 is made up of 15 amino acids. CDR3 protein: CASSASGGAGDTQYF. DNA for the CDR3: TGTGCCAGCAGCGCAAGCGGGGGGGCGGGAGATACGCAGTATTTT.

This chain links TRBV30 with TRBJ1-2; unclear D gene. In germline, CDR1 is GTSNPN, CDR2 SVGIG (reference sequence). Trimming cost V 0 bases and J 5 bases, with 10 bases left between them. The CDR3 totals 13 residues. The CDR3: CAWSVRTSYGYTF. The DNA of the CDR3 is TGTGCCTGGAGTGTAAGGACTAGTTATGGCTACACCTTC.

CDR3 residues: CASSLVYYGYTF. In DNA form, the CDR3 reads TGTGCCAGCAGCTTAGTATACTATGGCTACACCTTC. The V gene is TRBV7-9, the J gene TRBJ1-2; D not certain. The CDR3 has 12 residues. Germline values: CDR1 SEHNR, CDR2 FQNEAQ (reference sequence). Trimming left V 1 base short and J 3 bases short, with 3 bases between.